The T cell receptor beta chain described here comes from a study of molecular identifiers for immune sequencing clone quantification. Across the study: In the replicates, RNA derived from around 20,000 or 99,000 naive CD8 cells was divided into five parts, and four were sequenced. Study-wide results and limits: Researchers reportedly could pick up spiked Jurkat TCR RNA from one cell mixed into about a million naive cells.

The CDR3 length is 11 residues. Deletions cut 2 bases from V and 12 bases from J, with 8 bases between. On this clonotype: Its antigen remains unknown. A much larger clone differs by one base, so this may be a read error.

TCRdb ran MiXCR on the PCR reads and lists one entry per CDR3 protein. The data show some 590,000 distinct CDR3 sequences, with roughly 27% seen just once and about 0.73% held by the top ten. The genes are TRBV12-3 or TRBV12-4 and TRBJ2-1; D perhaps matches TRBD1 (5 bases). This TCR was sampled from a human donor in good health. Some libraries in this study had Jurkat cell RNA spiked in. The specimen was naive CD8+ T cells from blood, with Jurkat cell RNA spiked in. Subset indicated: FACS-sorted CD8+CD4-CCR7+CD45RA+ naive T cells. CDR3 protein: CASSLRGGQFF. The CDR3 bases are TGTGCCAGCAGTTTAAGGGGTGGGCAGTTCTTC.